This T cell receptor beta chain was recovered during a study of blood T cell repertoires in COVID-19. The overall study: Samples representing acute and convalescent COVID-19 were sourced from the United States, Italy and Spain. The cDNA or gDNA used as material had been derived from T cells, B-cell-depleted T cells, or PBMCs.

Participant ages covered roughly 18 to 89 years across around 25 US areas. This CDR3 region has 15 residues. The ends were cut back, 2 bases at V and 5 bases at J, with 15 bases in the middle. Germline CDR1 and CDR2: SGHVS and FQNEAQ. Assay: immunoSEQ multiplex PCR; the TCRdb copy retains only in-frame clones and omits some. The table lists 140,000 to 150,000 clones, roughly 89% of them singletons, with roughly 4% in the top ten. The sequence was obtained from a man aged 45-60 years who had recovered from COVID-19. The chain is built from TRBV7-8 and TRBJ1-1, with D unclear. The sample comprised PBMCs or T cells enriched from blood (not recorded which). CDR3 region: CASSLRAGVYTEAFF. The CDR3 DNA reads TGTGCCAGCAGCTTAAGGGCGGGAGTATATACTGAAGCTTTCTTT.